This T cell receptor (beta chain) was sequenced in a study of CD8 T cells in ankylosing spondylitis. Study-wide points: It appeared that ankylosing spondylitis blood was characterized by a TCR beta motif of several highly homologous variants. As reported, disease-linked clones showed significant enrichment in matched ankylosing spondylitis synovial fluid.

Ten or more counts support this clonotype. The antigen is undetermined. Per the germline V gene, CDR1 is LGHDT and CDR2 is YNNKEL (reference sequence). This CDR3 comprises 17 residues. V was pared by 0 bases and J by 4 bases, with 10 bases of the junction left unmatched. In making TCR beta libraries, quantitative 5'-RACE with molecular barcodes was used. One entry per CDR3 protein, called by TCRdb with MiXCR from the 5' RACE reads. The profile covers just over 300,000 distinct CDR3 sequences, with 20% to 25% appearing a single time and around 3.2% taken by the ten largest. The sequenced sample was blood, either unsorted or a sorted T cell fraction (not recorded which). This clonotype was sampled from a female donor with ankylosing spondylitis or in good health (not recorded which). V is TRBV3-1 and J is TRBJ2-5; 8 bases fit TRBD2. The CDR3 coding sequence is TGTGCCAGCAGCCAAGACTTCTCGGCGGGAGGCGCAGAGACCCAGTACTTC. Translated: CASSQDFSAGGAETQYF.